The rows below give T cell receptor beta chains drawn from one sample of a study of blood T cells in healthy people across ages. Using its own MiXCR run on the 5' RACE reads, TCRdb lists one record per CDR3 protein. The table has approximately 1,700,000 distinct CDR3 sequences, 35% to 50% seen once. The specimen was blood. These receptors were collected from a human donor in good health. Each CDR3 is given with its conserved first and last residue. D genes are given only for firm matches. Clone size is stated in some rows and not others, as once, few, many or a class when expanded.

CDR3 protein: CSGRDRGYTEAFF
CDR3 DNA: TGCAGTGGCCGGGACAGGGGGTACACTGAAGCTTTCTTT
J gene: TRBJ1-1
clone size: -
CDR3 length: 13
V gene: TRBV20-1
D gene: TRBD1

CDR3 protein: CASSLGMGTRGYTF
CDR3 DNA: TGTGCCAGCAGCTTAGGTATGGGAACAAGAGGCTACACCTTC
J gene: TRBJ1-2
clone size: -
CDR3 length: 14
V gene: TRBV13
D gene: -

CDR3 protein: CASSTPRGGNQPQHF
CDR3 DNA: TGTGCCAGCAGTACCCCCCGGGGTGGCAATCAGCCCCAGCATTTT
J gene: TRBJ1-5
clone size: -
CDR3 length: 15
V gene: TRBV28
D gene: -

CDR3 protein: CASSSEGRGNQPQHF
CDR3 DNA: TGTGCCAGCAGTTCCGAAGGGCGCGGCAATCAGCCCCAGCATTTT
J gene: TRBJ1-5
clone size: -
CDR3 length: 15
V gene: TRBV28
D gene: -

CDR3 protein: CSTGQGLLEQETQYF
CDR3 DNA: TGCAGTACTGGACAGGGACTCCTGGAACAAGAGACCCAGTACTTC
J gene: TRBJ2-5
clone size: few
CDR3 length: 15
V gene: TRBV20-1
D gene: TRBD1

CDR3 protein: CASSFLVGGIQETQYF
CDR3 DNA: TGTGCCAGCAGTTTCCTCGTGGGGGGTATCCAAGAGACCCAGTACTTC
J gene: TRBJ2-5
clone size: few
CDR3 length: 16
V gene: TRBV6-2/TRBV6-3
D gene: -

CDR3 protein: CASSLFGPLGTSGELETQYF
CDR3 DNA: TGTGCCAGCAGTTTATTCGGCCCGTTAGGTACCAGCGGGGAGCTAGAGACCCAGTACTTC
J gene: TRBJ2-5
clone size: -
CDR3 length: 20
V gene: TRBV27
D gene: TRBD2

CDR3 protein: CATSDPQAGGNEQFF
CDR3 DNA: TGTGCCACCAGTGATCCCCAAGCGGGGGGTAATGAGCAGTTCTTC
J gene: TRBJ2-1
clone size: -
CDR3 length: 15
V gene: TRBV24-1
D gene: TRBD2

CDR3 protein: CASSEYTGGDGDTQYF
CDR3 DNA: TGTGCCAGCAGTGAATATACCGGGGGCGATGGAGATACGCAGTATTTT
J gene: TRBJ2-3
clone size: few
CDR3 length: 16
V gene: TRBV25-1
D gene: -

CDR3 protein: CASSSIRDSGAFF
CDR3 DNA: TGTGCCAGCAGCTCGATACGAGACAGCGGAGCTTTCTTT
J gene: TRBJ1-1
clone size: -
CDR3 length: 13
V gene: TRBV7-2
D gene: -

CDR3 protein: CASSYGAGGRNEQFF
CDR3 DNA: TGTGCCAGCAGTTACGGGGCAGGGGGAAGGAATGAGCAGTTCTTC
J gene: TRBJ2-1
clone size: -
CDR3 length: 15
V gene: TRBV6-6
D gene: TRBD1

CDR3 protein: CASSPPTGVANEKLFF
CDR3 DNA: TGTGCCAGCAGTCCACCCACAGGGGTTGCTAACGAAAAACTGTTTTTT
J gene: TRBJ1-4
clone size: once
CDR3 length: 16
V gene: TRBV6-4
D gene: TRBD1

CDR3 protein: CASSQDETLNQPQHF
CDR3 DNA: TGCGCCAGCAGCCAAGATGAGACACTTAATCAGCCCCAGCATTTT
J gene: TRBJ1-5
clone size: -
CDR3 length: 15
V gene: TRBV4-3
D gene: -

CDR3 protein: CACSGQQGIHYEQYF
CDR3 DNA: TGTGCCTGCAGCGGCCAACAGGGGATTCACTACGAGCAGTACTTC
J gene: TRBJ2-7
clone size: -
CDR3 length: 15
V gene: TRBV7-9
D gene: TRBD1

CDR3 protein: CASSRTPGQGILNTGELFF
CDR3 DNA: TGTGCCAGCAGCCGAACGCCGGGACAGGGGATCCTGAACACCGGGGAGCTGTTTTTT
J gene: TRBJ2-2
clone size: few
CDR3 length: 19
V gene: TRBV4-2
D gene: TRBD1

CDR3 protein: CASSFLRAASTDTQYF
CDR3 DNA: TGTGCCAGCAGCTTCCTCCGAGCGGCCAGCACAGATACGCAGTATTTT
J gene: TRBJ2-3
clone size: -
CDR3 length: 16
V gene: TRBV7-8
D gene: -

CDR3 protein: CASSLGGGAETINYGYTF
CDR3 DNA: TGTGCCAGCAGCTTGGGGGGGGGGGCCGAAACGATTAACTATGGCTACACCTTC
J gene: TRBJ1-2
clone size: -
CDR3 length: 18
V gene: TRBV5-4
D gene: -

CDR3 protein: CASSAGQGRSYEQYF
CDR3 DNA: TGTGCCAGCAGCGCCGGACAGGGACGTTCCTACGAGCAGTACTTC
J gene: TRBJ2-7
clone size: few
CDR3 length: 15
V gene: TRBV9
D gene: TRBD1

CDR3 protein: CSVEDTGGGGGPYGYTF
CDR3 DNA: TGCAGCGTTGAAGATACAGGCGGCGGCGGAGGGCCCTATGGCTACACCTTC
J gene: TRBJ1-2
clone size: -
CDR3 length: 17
V gene: TRBV29-1
D gene: -

CDR3 protein: CAGSPIVAGGRNEQFF
CDR3 DNA: TGTGCCGGCAGCCCGATCGTGGCCGGGGGTAGGAATGAGCAGTTCTTC
J gene: TRBJ2-1
clone size: -
CDR3 length: 16
V gene: TRBV7-3
D gene: -

CDR3 protein: CASSRGEIQETQYF
CDR3 DNA: TGTGCCAGCAGCCGCGGGGAGATTCAAGAGACCCAGTACTTC
J gene: TRBJ2-5
clone size: -
CDR3 length: 14
V gene: TRBV7-2
D gene: -

CDR3 protein: CSARSTGAEIQPQHF
CDR3 DNA: TGCAGTGCTAGATCCACAGGGGCAGAGATACAGCCCCAGCATTTT
J gene: TRBJ1-5
clone size: -
CDR3 length: 15
V gene: TRBV20-1
D gene: TRBD1

CDR3 protein: CASRPHAINDQPGANVLTF
CDR3 DNA: TGTGCCAGCAGACCACACGCGATAAACGATCAGCCTGGGGCCAACGTCCTGACTTTC
J gene: TRBJ2-6
clone size: -
CDR3 length: 19
V gene: TRBV6-1
D gene: -

CDR3 protein: CASSLGTGVPYEQYF
CDR3 DNA: TGTGCCAGCAGTTTAGGGACAGGGGTTCCGTACGAGCAGTACTTC
J gene: TRBJ2-7
clone size: few
CDR3 length: 15
V gene: TRBV27
D gene: TRBD1

CDR3 protein: CASSLRGDGGVTGELFF
CDR3 DNA: TGTGCCAGCAGCTTAAGAGGTGACGGGGGGGTCACCGGGGAGCTGTTTTTT
J gene: TRBJ2-2
clone size: -
CDR3 length: 17
V gene: TRBV7-3
D gene: TRBD2

CDR3 protein: CASSVGLARREQYF
CDR3 DNA: TGTGCCAGCAGCGTAGGACTAGCTCGGCGCGAGCAGTACTTC
J gene: TRBJ2-7
clone size: few
CDR3 length: 14
V gene: TRBV13
D gene: TRBD2

CDR3 protein: CATDTMNSAWDSPLHF
CDR3 DNA: TGTGCCACCGATACCATGAATTCGGCGTGGGATTCACCCCTCCACTTT
J gene: TRBJ1-6
clone size: few
CDR3 length: 16
V gene: TRBV6-2/TRBV6-3
D gene: -

CDR3 protein: CASSEMGRGYTF
CDR3 DNA: TGTGCCAGCAGTGAAATGGGTCGAGGCTACACCTTC
J gene: TRBJ1-2
clone size: few
CDR3 length: 12
V gene: TRBV6-1
D gene: -

CDR3 protein: CASEDETGSYGYTF
CDR3 DNA: TGTGCCAGCGAAGACGAAACAGGTTCCTATGGCTACACCTTC
J gene: TRBJ1-2
clone size: few
CDR3 length: 14
V gene: TRBV6-2/TRBV6-3
D gene: -

CDR3 protein: CASITGPGTPYEQYF
CDR3 DNA: TGTGCCAGCATCACGGGGCCAGGGACTCCATACGAGCAGTACTTC
J gene: TRBJ2-7
clone size: -
CDR3 length: 15
V gene: TRBV7-8
D gene: -

CDR3 protein: CASSLVGTTNEKLFF
CDR3 DNA: TGCGCCAGCAGCTTGGTGGGCACGACTAATGAAAAACTGTTTTTT
J gene: TRBJ1-4
clone size: few
CDR3 length: 15
V gene: TRBV5-1
D gene: -

CDR3 protein: CASSPSGEDTQYF
CDR3 DNA: TGTGCCAGCAGCCCTAGCGGAGAGGATACGCAGTATTTT
J gene: TRBJ2-3
clone size: -
CDR3 length: 13
V gene: TRBV7-3
D gene: TRBD2

CDR3 protein: CASSTGPWTGLSPLHF
CDR3 DNA: TGTGCCAGCAGTACTGGACCCTGGACAGGGCTTTCACCCCTCCACTTT
J gene: TRBJ1-6
clone size: once
CDR3 length: 16
V gene: TRBV28
D gene: TRBD1

CDR3 protein: CASSLRGGGSYNEQFF
CDR3 DNA: TGTGCCAGCAGCTTGAGAGGGGGAGGCTCCTACAATGAGCAGTTCTTC
J gene: TRBJ2-1
clone size: few
CDR3 length: 16
V gene: TRBV5-8
D gene: -

CDR3 protein: CASSLRGVEVGYTF
CDR3 DNA: TGTGCCAGCAGCCTAAGAGGGGTTGAGGTTGGCTACACCTTC
J gene: TRBJ1-2
clone size: -
CDR3 length: 14
V gene: TRBV7-2
D gene: -

CDR3 protein: CASSYSEGPAGYTF
CDR3 DNA: TGTGCCAGCAGTTACTCCGAGGGCCCGGCTGGCTACACCTTC
J gene: TRBJ1-2
clone size: few
CDR3 length: 14
V gene: TRBV6-2/TRBV6-3
D gene: -

CDR3 protein: CSCGGPDYEQYF
CDR3 DNA: TGCAGCTGCGGGGGGCCCGACTACGAGCAGTACTTC
J gene: TRBJ2-7
clone size: few
CDR3 length: 12
V gene: TRBV29-1
D gene: TRBD2

CDR3 protein: CASSPPVHGNEKLFF
CDR3 DNA: TGTGCCAGCTCACCACCGGTGCACGGAAATGAAAAACTGTTTTTT
J gene: TRBJ1-4
clone size: -
CDR3 length: 15
V gene: TRBV18
D gene: -